This T cell receptor beta chain was obtained from a study of beta chain features in type 1 diabetes. TCRB transcripts that were expressed got sequenced, as all of the isolated RNA had been reverse transcribed. The assay was immunoSEQ multiplex PCR, and TCRdb's table has in-frame clones only and misses some. Among 860,000 or so clones, roughly 15% were seen once, and the ten largest hold 0.02% to 0.025%. The CDR3 covers 17 residues. Germline values: CDR1 SGHDT, CDR2 YYEEEE. The V and J ends lost 1 base and 5 bases, in that order; junction bases with no gene match: 10. Study-level points and caveats: Whatever favoring of shorter templates PCR might show would apply equally to patients and controls.

This clone was seen a few times. No antigen is known for it. The genes are TRBV5-6 and TRBJ2-5, with 11 bases fitting TRBD1. The sequenced material came from naive CD4+ T cells from blood. This TCR was sampled from a woman between 18 and 30 years old in good health. CDR3 residues: CASSLLSRTGGRETQYF. The CDR3, as DNA: TGTGCCAGCAGCTTGTTATCCCGGACAGGGGGCAGGGAGACCCAGTACTTC. The full variable domain, with the rest looked up from reference TRBV5-6 and TRBJ2-5, is DAGVTQSPTHLIKTRGQQVTLRCSPKSGHDTVSWYQQALGQGPQFIFQYYEEEERQRGNFPDRFSGHQFPNYSSELNVNALLLGDSALYLCASSLLSRTGGRETQYFGPGTRLLVL.